This TCR beta chain was sequenced in a study of neurological immune-mediated disorders. Findings and limits, study-wide: There were no CDR3 amino acid sequences shared by expanded clones across subjects, a result suggesting private repertoires in all groups. HTLV-1-associated myelopathy had the most TCR clonal expansion, whereas multiple sclerosis had the least (lower than in healthy controls).

The CDR3 has 13 amino acids. Germline lookup yields CDR1 SQVTM and CDR2 ANQGSEA. The V segment lost 0 bases and the J segment 10 bases; nucleotides outside the gene matches: 7. TCRdb reanalysed the 5' RACE reads using MiXCR and keeps one entry per CDR3 protein. The sample includes more than 20,000 distinct CDR3 sequences, under 15% of them seen just once. This clonotype was seen at least ten times. As yet, its antigen is unknown. The sample's time point: technical triplicate 1. The sorted libraries started from about a million CD4+ or CD8+ T cells. This TCR came from a female donor with HTLV-1-associated myelopathy (HAM/TSP). The V and J genes are TRBV29-1 and TRBJ1-1, with TRBD1 identical over 8 bases. Sequenced material: CD4+ T cells from blood. In DNA, the CDR3 is TGCAGCGTTGAAGAGCCGCCCGGGACAGGAGCTTTCTTT. This encodes CSVEEPPGTGAFF.